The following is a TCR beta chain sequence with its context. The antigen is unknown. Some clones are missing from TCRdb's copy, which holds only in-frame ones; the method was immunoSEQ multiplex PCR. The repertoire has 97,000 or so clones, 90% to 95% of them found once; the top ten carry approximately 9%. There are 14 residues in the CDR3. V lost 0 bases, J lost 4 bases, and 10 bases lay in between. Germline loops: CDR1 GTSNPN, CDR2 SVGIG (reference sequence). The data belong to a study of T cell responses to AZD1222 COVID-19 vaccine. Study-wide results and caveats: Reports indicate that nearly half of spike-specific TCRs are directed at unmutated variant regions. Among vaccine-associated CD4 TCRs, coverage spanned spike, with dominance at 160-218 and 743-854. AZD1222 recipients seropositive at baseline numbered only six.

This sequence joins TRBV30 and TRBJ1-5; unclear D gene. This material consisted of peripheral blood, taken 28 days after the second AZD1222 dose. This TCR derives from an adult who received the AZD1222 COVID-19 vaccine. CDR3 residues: CAWSVGRMNQPQHF. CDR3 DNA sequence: TGTGCCTGGAGTGTAGGCAGGATGAATCAGCCCCAGCATTTT. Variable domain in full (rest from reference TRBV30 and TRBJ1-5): SQTIHQWPATLVQPVGSPLSLECTVEGTSNPNLYWYRQAAGRGLQLLFYSVGIGQISSEVPQNLSASRPQDRQFILSSKKLLLSDSGFYLCAWSVGRMNQPQHFGDGTRLSIL.